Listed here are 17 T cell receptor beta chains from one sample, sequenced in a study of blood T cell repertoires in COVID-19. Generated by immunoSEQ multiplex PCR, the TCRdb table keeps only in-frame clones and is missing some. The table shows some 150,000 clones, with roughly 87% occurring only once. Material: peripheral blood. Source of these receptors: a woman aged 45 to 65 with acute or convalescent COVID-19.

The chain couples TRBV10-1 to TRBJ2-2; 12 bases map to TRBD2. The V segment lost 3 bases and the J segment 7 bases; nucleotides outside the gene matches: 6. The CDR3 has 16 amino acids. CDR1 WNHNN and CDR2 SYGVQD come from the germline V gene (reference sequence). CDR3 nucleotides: TGCGCCAGCAGTGATGAGACTAGCGGGAGAGGCGGGGAGCTGTTTTTT. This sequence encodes CASSDETSGRGGELFF.

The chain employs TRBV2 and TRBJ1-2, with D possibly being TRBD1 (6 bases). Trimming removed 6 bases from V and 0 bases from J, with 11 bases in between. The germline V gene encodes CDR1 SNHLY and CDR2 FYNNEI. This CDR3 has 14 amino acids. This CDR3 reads CASRVQGANYGYTF. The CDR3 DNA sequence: TGTGCCAGCAGAGTACAGGGAGCTAACTATGGCTACACCTTC.

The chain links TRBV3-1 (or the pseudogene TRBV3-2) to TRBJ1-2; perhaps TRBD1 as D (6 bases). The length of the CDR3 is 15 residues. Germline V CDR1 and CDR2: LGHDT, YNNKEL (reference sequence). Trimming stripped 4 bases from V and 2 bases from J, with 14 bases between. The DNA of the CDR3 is TGTGCCAGCAGCCTAGCGGGGGCAGAAAACTATGGCTACACCTTC. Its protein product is CASSLAGAENYGYTF.

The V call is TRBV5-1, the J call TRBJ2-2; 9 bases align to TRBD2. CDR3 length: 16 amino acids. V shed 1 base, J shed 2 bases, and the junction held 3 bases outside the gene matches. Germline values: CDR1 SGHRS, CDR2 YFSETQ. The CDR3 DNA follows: TGCGCCAGCAGCTTGTCTAGCGGGACTAACACCGGGGAGCTGTTTTTT. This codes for CASSLSSGTNTGELFF.

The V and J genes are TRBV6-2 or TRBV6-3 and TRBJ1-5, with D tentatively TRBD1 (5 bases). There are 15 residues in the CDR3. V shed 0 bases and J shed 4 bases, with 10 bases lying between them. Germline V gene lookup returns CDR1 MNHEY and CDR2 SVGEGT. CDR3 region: CASSYSGKGNQPQHF. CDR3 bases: TGTGCCAGCAGTTACTCGGGGAAGGGGAATCAGCCCCAGCATTTT.

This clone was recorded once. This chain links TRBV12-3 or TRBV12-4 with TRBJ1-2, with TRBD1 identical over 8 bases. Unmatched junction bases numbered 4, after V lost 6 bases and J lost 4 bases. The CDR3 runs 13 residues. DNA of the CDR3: TGTGCCAGCAGCGCTGGGACAGGCTATGGCTACACCTTC. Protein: CASSAGTGYGYTF.

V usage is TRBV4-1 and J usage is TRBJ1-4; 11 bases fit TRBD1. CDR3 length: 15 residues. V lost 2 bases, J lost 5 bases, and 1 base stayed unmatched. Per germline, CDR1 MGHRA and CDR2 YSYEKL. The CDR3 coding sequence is TGCGCCAGCAGCCAATGGGACAGGGGGAATGAAAAACTGTTTTTT. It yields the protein CASSQWDRGNEKLFF.

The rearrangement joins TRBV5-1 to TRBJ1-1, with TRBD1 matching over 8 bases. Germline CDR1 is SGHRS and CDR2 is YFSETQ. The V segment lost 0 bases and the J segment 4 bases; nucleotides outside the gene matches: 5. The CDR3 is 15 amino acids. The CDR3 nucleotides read TGCGCCAGCAGCTTGGGTGACAGGGGAGGCACTGAAGCTTTCTTT. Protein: CASSLGDRGGTEAFF.

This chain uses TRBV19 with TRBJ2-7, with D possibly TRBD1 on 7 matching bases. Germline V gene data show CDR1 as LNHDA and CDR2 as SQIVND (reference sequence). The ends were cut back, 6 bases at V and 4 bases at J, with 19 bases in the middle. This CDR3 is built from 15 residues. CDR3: CASRLGGQAYYEQYF. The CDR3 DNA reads TGTGCCAGTAGACTGGGAGGACAGGCATATTACGAGCAGTACTTC.

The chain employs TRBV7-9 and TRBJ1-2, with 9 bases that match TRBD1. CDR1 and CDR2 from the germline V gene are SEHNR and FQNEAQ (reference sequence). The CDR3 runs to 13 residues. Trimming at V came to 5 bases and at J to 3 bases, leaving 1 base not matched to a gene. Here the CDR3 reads CASSGDRDYGYTF. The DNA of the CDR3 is TGTGCCAGCAGCGGGGACAGGGACTATGGCTACACCTTC.

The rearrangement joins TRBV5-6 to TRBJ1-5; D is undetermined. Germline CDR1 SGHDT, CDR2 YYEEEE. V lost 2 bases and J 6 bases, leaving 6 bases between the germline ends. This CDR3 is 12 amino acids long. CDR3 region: CASSLWSQPQHF. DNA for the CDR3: TGTGCCAGCAGCTTATGGAGTCAGCCCCAGCATTTT. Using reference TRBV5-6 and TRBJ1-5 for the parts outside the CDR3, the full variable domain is DAGVTQSPTHLIKTRGQQVTLRCSPKSGHDTVSWYQQALGQGPQFIFQYYEEEERQRGNFPDRFSGHQFPNYSSELNVNALLLGDSALYLCASSLWSQPQHFGDGTRLSIL.

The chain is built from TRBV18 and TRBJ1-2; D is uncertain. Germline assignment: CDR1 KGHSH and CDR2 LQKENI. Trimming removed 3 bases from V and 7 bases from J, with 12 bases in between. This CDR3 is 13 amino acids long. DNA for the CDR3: TGTGCCAGCTCACCTGACATTGAATTTGGCTACACCTTC. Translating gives CASSPDIEFGYTF.

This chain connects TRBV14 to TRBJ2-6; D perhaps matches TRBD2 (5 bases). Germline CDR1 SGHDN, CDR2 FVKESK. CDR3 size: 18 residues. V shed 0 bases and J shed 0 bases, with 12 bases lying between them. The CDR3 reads CASSQDLAVISGANVLTF. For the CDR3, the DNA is TGTGCCAGCAGCCAAGATCTAGCAGTGATCTCTGGGGCCAACGTCCTGACTTTC.

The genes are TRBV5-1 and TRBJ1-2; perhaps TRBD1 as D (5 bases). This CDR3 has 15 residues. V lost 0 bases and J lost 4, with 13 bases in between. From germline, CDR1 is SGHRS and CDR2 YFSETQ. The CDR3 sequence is CASSLDGPRAYGYTF. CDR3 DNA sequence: TGCGCCAGCAGCTTGGACGGTCCCAGGGCCTATGGCTACACCTTC.

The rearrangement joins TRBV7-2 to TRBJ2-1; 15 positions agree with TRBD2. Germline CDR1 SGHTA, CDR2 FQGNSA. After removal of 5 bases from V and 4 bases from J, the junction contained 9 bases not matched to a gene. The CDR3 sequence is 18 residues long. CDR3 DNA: TGTGCCAGCAGCCCCGGACTAGCGGGAGGGCCGAGATACAATGAGCAGTTCTTC. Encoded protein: CASSPGLAGGPRYNEQFF. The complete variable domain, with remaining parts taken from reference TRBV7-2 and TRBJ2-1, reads GAGVSQSPSNKVTEKGKDVELRCDPISGHTALYWYRQSLGQGLEFLIYFQGNSAPDKSGLPSDRFSAERTGGSVSTLTIQRTQQEDSAVYLCASSPGLAGGPRYNEQFFGPGTRLTVL.

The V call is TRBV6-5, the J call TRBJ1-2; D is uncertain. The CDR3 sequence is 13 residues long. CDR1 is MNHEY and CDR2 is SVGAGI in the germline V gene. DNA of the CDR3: TGTGCTGTGGTCGAGGAAGCTGGCTATGGCTACACCTTC. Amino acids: CAVVEEAGYGYTF.

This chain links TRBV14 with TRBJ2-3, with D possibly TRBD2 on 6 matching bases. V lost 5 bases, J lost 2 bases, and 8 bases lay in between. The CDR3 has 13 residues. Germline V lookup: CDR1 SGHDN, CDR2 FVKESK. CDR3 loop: CASSGLNTDTQYF. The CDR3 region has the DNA TGTGCCAGCAGCGGACTAAACACAGATACGCAGTATTTT.